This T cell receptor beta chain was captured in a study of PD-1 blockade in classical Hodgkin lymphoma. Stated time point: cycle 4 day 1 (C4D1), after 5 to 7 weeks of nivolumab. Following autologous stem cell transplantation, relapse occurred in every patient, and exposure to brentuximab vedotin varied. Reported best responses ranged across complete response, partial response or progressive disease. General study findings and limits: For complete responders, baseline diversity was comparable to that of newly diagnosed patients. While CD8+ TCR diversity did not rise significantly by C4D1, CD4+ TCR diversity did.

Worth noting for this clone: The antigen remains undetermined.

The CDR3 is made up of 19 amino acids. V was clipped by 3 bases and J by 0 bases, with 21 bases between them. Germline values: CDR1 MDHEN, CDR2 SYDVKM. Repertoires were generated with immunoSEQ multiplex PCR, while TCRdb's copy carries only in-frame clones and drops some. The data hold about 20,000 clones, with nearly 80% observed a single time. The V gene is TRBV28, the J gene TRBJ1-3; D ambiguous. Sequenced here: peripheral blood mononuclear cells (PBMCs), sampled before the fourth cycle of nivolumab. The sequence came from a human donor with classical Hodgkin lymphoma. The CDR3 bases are TGTGCCAGCAGTTTTCTCAACTTACTGGACTCCCACTCTGGAAACACCATATATTTT. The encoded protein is CASSFLNLLDSHSGNTIYF. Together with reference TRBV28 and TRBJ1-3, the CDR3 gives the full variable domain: DVKVTQSSRYLVKRTGEKVFLECVQDMDHENMFWYRQDPGLGLRLIYFSYDVKMKEKGDIPEGYSVSREKKERFSLILESASTNQTSMYLCASSFLNLLDSHSGNTIYFGEGSWLTVV.